The 28 T cell receptor beta chains presented below share a single source sample, sequenced in a study of T cell responses to AZD1222 COVID-19 vaccine. Here immunoSEQ multiplex PCR was the method, and the copy in TCRdb shows in-frame clones only, minus some. The sample contains roughly 80,000 clones, about nine tenths of which appear only once. Sequenced material: peripheral blood, taken 28 days after the second AZD1222 dose. All receptors come from an adult who received the AZD1222 COVID-19 vaccine.

As DNA, the CDR3 is TGTGCCAGCAGTTTATCAGCCGGGTGGCGGGAGTCTTACAATGAGCAGTTCTTC. Its protein is CASSLSAGWRESYNEQFF. The genes are TRBV27 and TRBJ2-1; TRBD2 matches 7 bases. J gave up 4 bases and V 0 bases, and 12 bases lay outside the gene matches. Germline CDR1 and CDR2: MNHEY and SMNVEV (reference sequence). This CDR3 has 18 amino acids.

The chain has TRBV1 and TRBJ1-1; TRBD1 is the table's D call, not checked against the DNA. TRBV1 is deemed a pseudogene. The CDR3 runs 14 residues. The CDR3 region has the DNA TGCACCAGCAACGACAGGGCTCAGTACACTGAAGCTTTCTTT. Its protein is CTSNDRAQYTEAFF.

V and J are TRBV2 and TRBJ2-1; 9 bases match TRBD1. The CDR3 runs 15 residues. CDR1 SNHLY and CDR2 FYNNEI come from the germline V gene. V lost 4 bases and J lost 4; bases outside the gene matches: 5. For the CDR3, the DNA is TGTGCCAGCAGTGTTGGGGACAGGGCGTACAATGAGCAGTTCTTC. Its translation is CASSVGDRAYNEQFF.

The chain has TRBV30 and TRBJ2-1, with 12 bases aligning to TRBD1. Germline V gene sequence: CDR1 GTSNPN, CDR2 SVGIG (reference sequence). There are 15 residues in the CDR3. With V trimmed by 3 bases and J by 5 bases, 5 bases remained unmatched. The CDR3 nucleotides read TGTGCCTGGAGGGCAGGGACAGGGGGCCACAATGAGCAGTTCTTC. Translated, it gives CAWRAGTGGHNEQFF. The variable domain in full, completed from reference TRBV30 and TRBJ2-1, reads SQTIHQWPATLVQPVGSPLSLECTVEGTSNPNLYWYRQAAGRGLQLLFYSVGIGQISSEVPQNLSASRPQDRQFILSSKKLLLSDSGFYLCAWRAGTGGHNEQFFGPGTRLTVL.

In its sample, this clone was seen once. V and J are TRBV6-5 and TRBJ1-2, with D hard to call. Deletions cut 6 bases from V and 8 bases from J, with 7 bases between. Germline loops: CDR1 MNHEY, CDR2 SVGAGI. This CDR3 has 10 amino acids. CDR3 sequence: CASSAGGYTF. For the CDR3, the DNA is TGTGCCAGCAGCGCCGGAGGCTACACCTTC.

V usage is TRBV14 and J usage is TRBJ1-1, with D unclear. Germline-derived CDR1 and CDR2 are SGHDN and FVKESK. The length of the CDR3 is 14 residues. The germline V and J ends were trimmed by 1 base and 5 bases, with 11 bases remaining between them. The DNA for the CDR3 is TGTGCCAGCAGCCAAGGGCGTCCGGGGACTGAAGCTTTCTTT. It codes for CASSQGRPGTEAFF. The whole variable domain, filled in from reference TRBV14 and TRBJ1-1, reads EAGVTQFPSHSVIEKGQTVTLRCDPISGHDNLYWYRRVMGKEIKFLLHFVKESKQDESGMPNNRFLAERTGGTYSTLKVQPAELEDSGVYFCASSQGRPGTEAFFGQGTRLTVV.

V gene TRBV5-1 combines with J gene TRBJ2-7; 7 bases match TRBD1. Germline CDR1 SGHRS, CDR2 YFSETQ. The CDR3 consists of 14 residues. V was clipped by 0 bases and J by 2 bases; unmatched bases: 2. DNA of the CDR3: TGCGCCAGCAGCTTGGGGGGACAGACCTACGAGCAGTACTTC. This translates into CASSLGGQTYEQYF.

V usage is TRBV9 and J usage is TRBJ2-7, with D unresolved. V was clipped by 3 bases and J by 2 bases, with 12 bases between them. The V gene's germline CDR1 is SGDLS and CDR2 YYNGEE. The CDR3 is 14 amino acids. CDR3 residues: CASSAYSTPYEQYF. The CDR3 DNA follows: TGTGCCAGCAGCGCTTACAGTACACCCTACGAGCAGTACTTC.

The CDR3 DNA is TGTGCCAGCAGCTCCAGGGGGCACGGGAACAATCAGCCCCAGCATTTT. Protein sequence: CASSSRGHGNNQPQHF. J is TRBJ1-5 and V is TRBV5-8, with TRBD1 identical over 8 bases. The junction had 8 bases not matched to a gene; V was cut back by 3 bases and J by 3 bases. Per the germline V gene, CDR1 is SGHTS and CDR2 is YDEGEE. This CDR3 contains 16 residues.

This clone was found once. V is TRBV18 and J is TRBJ1-3; 10 positions agree with TRBD1. With V trimmed by 2 bases and J by 4 bases, 5 bases remained unmatched. Germline V gene lookup returns CDR1 KGHSH and CDR2 LQKENI. This CDR3 has 16 residues. CDR3 protein: CASSPVTGGTGNTIYF. CDR3 nucleotide sequence: TGTGCCAGCTCACCAGTGACAGGGGGCACCGGAAACACCATATATTTT.

The V call is TRBV7-2, the J call TRBJ1-4; tentatively, D is TRBD1 (5 bases). The ends were cut back, 1 base at V and 13 bases at J, with 13 bases in the middle. CDR3 length: 13 amino acids. Germline assignment: CDR1 SGHTA and CDR2 FQGNSA. The CDR3 reads CASSLVVWDPLFF. CDR3 bases: TGTGCCAGCAGCTTAGTTGTATGGGACCCACTGTTTTTT. The full variable domain, completed using reference TRBV7-2 and TRBJ1-4, is GAGVSQSPSNKVTEKGKDVELRCDPISGHTALYWYRQSLGQGLEFLIYFQGNSAPDKSGLPSDRFSAERTGGSVSTLTIQRTQQEDSAVYLCASSLVVWDPLFFGSGTQLSVL.

The chain is built from TRBV27 and TRBJ2-7; D might be TRBD2 (6 bases). CDR3 size: 15 residues. Germline-derived CDR1 and CDR2 are MNHEY and SMNVEV (reference sequence). Trimming removed 5 bases at V and 1 base at J, with 15 bases between. CDR3 in DNA: TGTGCCAGCAGTCCCTACGGGGGAGTTTCCTACGAGCAGTACTTC. Amino acids: CASSPYGGVSYEQYF.

The rearrangement joins TRBV10-3 to TRBJ1-1, with a tentative D call TRBD1 (5 bases). CDR1 and CDR2 from the germline V gene are ENHRY and SYGVKD. V lost 0 bases, J lost 4 bases, and 21 bases lay in between. The CDR3 spans 18 residues. CDR3 nucleotide sequence: TGTGCCATCAGTGAGTCGAGCCGGGCACCAGGGACGGGCACTGAAGCTTTCTTT. Amino acid sequence: CAISESSRAPGTGTEAFF.

The chain employs TRBV28 and TRBJ2-3; D not resolved. Germline lookup yields CDR1 MDHEN and CDR2 SYDVKM. This CDR3 has 12 residues. Trimming removed 4 bases from V and 5 bases from J, with 7 bases in between. The CDR3 coding sequence is TGTGCCAGCAGTTCCGTACGAGATACGCAGTATTTT. It is translated as CASSSVRDTQYF.

The chain couples TRBV2 to TRBJ1-3; D call uncertain. This CDR3 contains 14 residues. The V end was cut by 2 bases, the J end by 1 base, with 6 bases between. Germline assignment: CDR1 SNHLY and CDR2 FYNNEI. CDR3 residues: CASSEHGSGNTIYF. The CDR3 coding sequence is TGTGCCAGCAGTGAACATGGGTCTGGAAACACCATATATTTT.

V is TRBV19 and J is TRBJ1-1; D gene uncertain. The CDR3 sequence is 13 residues long. V was pared by 5 bases and J by 1 base, with 8 bases between. In germline, CDR1 is LNHDA, CDR2 SQIVND (reference sequence). This chain's CDR3 is CASSVTRNTEAFF. CDR3 sequence (DNA): TGTGCCAGTAGTGTGACAAGGAACACTGAAGCTTTCTTT.

The chain has TRBV19 and TRBJ1-1; 7 nucleotides agree with TRBD1. This CDR3 region has 15 residues. Unmatched junction bases numbered 13, after V lost 8 bases and J lost 4 bases. From germline, CDR1 is LNHDA and CDR2 SQIVND (reference sequence). In DNA, the CDR3 is TGTGCCAGTCACCCAGGGATCAGGGGGACCACTGAAGCTTTCTTT. It specifies CASHPGIRGTTEAFF.

The gene calls are TRBV6-6 and TRBJ2-7, with D possibly called TRBD1 or TRBD2 (7 bases each). Germline-derived CDR1 and CDR2 are MNHNY and SVGAGI (reference sequence). The CDR3 totals 11 residues. Trimming cost V 7 bases and J 7 bases, with 11 bases left between them. DNA for the CDR3: TGTGCCAGCACCAGGGGGGGAGAGCAGTACTTC. Translating it yields CASTRGGEQYF.

The chain employs TRBV2 and TRBJ1-1; possibly TRBD1 for D (5 bases). The CDR3 has 14 residues. The germline CDR1 and CDR2 sequences are SNHLY and FYNNEI. Trimming left V 5 bases short and J 3 bases short, with 13 bases between. The CDR3 is CASSLRGGDTEAFF. DNA for the CDR3: TGTGCCAGCAGTCTAAGGGGAGGGGACACTGAAGCTTTCTTT.

The chain carries TRBV19 and TRBJ1-6, with 7 bases matching TRBD1. The trim removed 3 bases at V and 9 bases at J, leaving 8 bases unmatched. CDR3 length: 15 amino acids. Germline assignment: CDR1 LNHDA and CDR2 SQIVND (reference sequence). The CDR3 loop reads CASSIRDRVGSPLHF. The CDR3 nucleotides are TGTGCCAGTAGTATCCGAGACAGGGTTGGTTCACCCCTCCACTTT. Together with reference TRBV19 and TRBJ1-6, the CDR3 gives the full variable domain: DGGITQSPKYLFRKEGQNVTLSCEQNLNHDAMYWYRQDPGQGLRLIYYSQIVNDFQKGDIAEGYSVSREKKESFPLTVTSAQKNPTAFYLCASSIRDRVGSPLHFGNGTRLTVT.

The V and J genes are TRBV2 and TRBJ2-1; a possible D gene is TRBD2 (5 bases). The germline gives CDR1 SNHLY, CDR2 FYNNEI. V dropped 2 bases and J dropped 2 bases, with 10 bases sitting between them. This CDR3 comprises 15 residues. CDR3 coding DNA: TGTGCCAGCAGTGAATCGGGGTCTACCTACAATGAGCAGTTCTTC. Amino acids: CASSESGSTYNEQFF. Complete variable domain (other parts from reference TRBV2 and TRBJ2-1): EPEVTQTPSHQVTQMGQEVILRCVPISNHLYFYWYRQILGQKVEFLVSFYNNEISEKSEIFDDQFSVERPDGSNFTLKIRSTKLEDSAMYFCASSESGSTYNEQFFGPGTRLTVL.

This chain connects TRBV6-6 to TRBJ2-2, with 7 bases lining up with TRBD2. The germline gives CDR1 MNHNY, CDR2 SVGAGI (reference sequence). There are 15 residues in the CDR3. Trimming removed 7 bases from V and 4 bases from J; junction bases left unmatched: 9. CDR3 sequence reads: CASKGAGWGTGELFF. The DNA for the CDR3 is TGTGCCAGCAAAGGAGCGGGGTGGGGCACCGGGGAGCTGTTTTTT.

This clone was counted a single time. This chain connects TRBV18 to TRBJ1-1, with 9 bases fitting TRBD1. V was pared by 6 bases and J by 5 bases, with 7 bases of the junction left unmatched. The CDR3 is 14 amino acids. CDR1 is KGHSH and CDR2 is LQKENI in the germline V gene. CDR3 region: CASSRQGVNTEAFF. The CDR3 DNA follows: TGTGCCAGCTCCCGACAGGGGGTAAATACTGAAGCTTTCTTT.

This sequence joins TRBV7-6 and TRBJ1-1, with 8 bases fitting TRBD1. J was trimmed by 1 base and V by 5 bases; bases with no gene match: 6. The CDR3 is 15 amino acids. From germline, CDR1 is SGHVS and CDR2 FNYEAQ. The CDR3 DNA is TGTGCCAGCAGCCCGAGGACAGGGTCGAACACTGAAGCTTTCTTT. Translated, it gives CASSPRTGSNTEAFF.

This chain uses TRBV5-1 with TRBJ1-2, with TRBD1 matching 7 bases. Trimming removed 3 bases from V and 4 bases from J; junction bases left unmatched: 9. Germline CDR1 and CDR2: SGHRS and YFSETQ. The length of the CDR3 is 15 residues. The CDR3, as DNA: TGCGCCAGCAGCTCTACAAATGACAGGGTCTATGGCTACACCTTC. Protein sequence: CASSSTNDRVYGYTF.

CDR3 residues: CAWSVRIDSWRPNQPQHF. In DNA, the CDR3 is TGTGCCTGGAGTGTACGAATAGATAGCTGGCGGCCCAATCAGCCCCAGCATTTT. The rearrangement joins TRBV30 to TRBJ1-5; D is undetermined. The ends were cut back, 0 bases at V and 3 bases at J, with 21 bases in the middle. The CDR3 sequence is 18 residues long. Germline values: CDR1 GTSNPN, CDR2 SVGIG (reference sequence).

The V call is TRBV9, the J call TRBJ1-6; D remains unclear. The ends were cut back, 2 bases at V and 9 bases at J, with 9 bases in the middle. The CDR3 extends over 13 amino acids. Germline lookup yields CDR1 SGDLS and CDR2 YYNGEE. Written as DNA, the CDR3 is TGTGCCAGCAGCGTCCAGGCTCGTTCACCCCTCCACTTT. It yields the protein CASSVQARSPLHF.

The V and J genes are TRBV6-6 and TRBJ1-5; D gene unclear. The CDR3 spans 15 residues. Germline CDR1 reads MNHNY; CDR2 reads SVGAGI (reference sequence). The V end lost 2 bases, the J end lost 4 bases, and 12 bases lay between the germline ends. In nucleotides, the CDR3 is TGTGCCAGCAGTTACCGGGTCCCCGGGAATCAGCCCCAGCATTTT. It yields the protein CASSYRVPGNQPQHF.